The following is a T cell receptor beta chain sequence with its context. The entry originates in a study of T cell repertoires in cytomegalovirus infection. TCRdb itself ran the reads through MiXCR, one entry per CDR3 protein. The table lists 310,000 or so distinct CDR3 sequences, 9.6% of them singletons. Specimen: PBMCs. The sequence came from a human donor in good health (CMV status not recorded). Some clones in this sample may be carry-over from other donors' samples.

The CDR3 here is CASSRTGLSRGRDEKLFF. The CDR3 nucleotides are TGTGCCAGCAGCCGGACAGGACTTTCGAGAGGTCGGGATGAAAAACTGTTTTTT. This sequence joins TRBV14 and TRBJ1-4; 7 positions agree with TRBD1. Germline V gene lookup returns CDR1 SGHDN and CDR2 FVKESK. This CDR3 comprises 18 residues. The V segment lost 4 bases and the J segment 6 bases; nucleotides outside the gene matches: 17.